This note documents a single TCR beta chain sequence. The target antigen is unknown. Assay: immunoSEQ multiplex PCR; the TCRdb copy retains only in-frame clones and omits some. The sample lists under 20,000 clones, about 80% seen once, with around 3.7% in the top ten. The sample is drawn from a study of chemoradiotherapy in HPV16-positive cancers. Study results and caveats: Candidate HPV-specific clones and E7-related TCR motifs grew in tumor during treatment. The functional HPV-specific definition rests on just two HPV16-positive patients.

In germline, CDR1 is LNHDA, CDR2 SQIVND (reference sequence). The CDR3 is 12 amino acids. Deletions cut 3 bases from V and 5 bases from J, with 8 bases between. Source: blood, taken from a patient who underwent chemoradiotherapy. The receptor comes from a human donor with HPV-associated anogenital cancer. V gene TRBV19 combines with J gene TRBJ2-7; D gene ambiguous. DNA of the CDR3: TGTGCCAGTAGTATGGGGTCCCACGAGCAGTACTTC. Encoded protein: CASSMGSHEQYF.